The next 3 T cell receptor beta chains were all read from a single sample in a study of cytomegalovirus exposure and HLA in healthy donors. TCRdb's table, derived via immunoSEQ multiplex PCR, lists solely in-frame clones and lacks some. The data show roughly 200,000 clones, approximately 86% seen once. What was sequenced was PBMCs. These TCRs come from a young man in good health and CMV-seropositive.

This clone was seen once. The chain recombines TRBV20-1 with TRBJ2-3; the D is unclear. The V end lost 7 bases, the J end lost 0 bases, and 5 bases lay between the germline ends. The CDR3 runs 11 residues. The germline CDR1 and CDR2 sequences are DFQATT and SNEGSKA (reference sequence). The CDR3 sequence: CSGISTDTQYF. CDR3 nucleotide sequence: TGCAGTGGGATAAGCACAGATACGCAGTATTTT.

V and J are TRBV7-6 and TRBJ2-1; TRBD2 aligns across 9 bases. Trimming removed 0 bases from V and 2 bases from J; junction bases left unmatched: 5. Germline CDR1 SGHVS, CDR2 FNYEAQ. The CDR3 contains 17 residues. CDR3 in amino acids: CASSLAAGGGAYNEQFF. The CDR3 DNA is TGTGCCAGCAGCTTAGCGGCCGGCGGGGGGGCCTACAATGAGCAGTTCTTC. Full variable domain (remainder filled in from reference TRBV7-6 and TRBJ2-1): GAGVSQSPRYKVTKRGQDVALRCDPISGHVSLYWYRQALGQGPEFLTYFNYEAQQDKSGLPNDRFSAERPEGSISTLTIQRTEQRDSAMYRCASSLAAGGGAYNEQFFGPGTRLTVL.

J is TRBJ1-2 and V is TRBV11-2; TRBD1 matches at 9 bases. The length of the CDR3 is 16 residues. V was clipped by 0 bases and J by 4 bases; unmatched bases: 6. CDR1 and CDR2 from the germline V gene are SGHAT and FQNNGV. The CDR3 loop reads CASSLEGQGFGYGYTF. The CDR3, as DNA: TGTGCCAGCAGCTTAGAGGGACAGGGTTTTGGCTATGGCTACACCTTC. The variable domain in full, completed from reference TRBV11-2 and TRBJ1-2, reads EAGVAQSPRYKIIEKRQSVAFWCNPISGHATLYWYQQILGQGPKLLIQFQNNGVVDDSQLPKDRFSAERLKGVDSTLKIQPAKLEDSAVYLCASSLEGQGFGYGYTFGSGTRLTVV.